This T cell receptor (beta chain) was obtained from a study of beta chain features in type 1 diabetes. Overall study findings and caveats: Insertion counts at VDJ junctions were lower in type 1 diabetes patients, who also showed more deletions there. Moderate but significant shortening of TCRB CDR3s was recorded in all four CD4+ subsets from Type 1 diabetes patients.

Expressed TCRB transcripts were sequenced, since all the RNA that had been isolated was reverse transcribed. The table came from immunoSEQ multiplex PCR; TCRdb's copy has only in-frame clones and leaves some out. The sample holds about 650,000 clones, approximately 13% seen once. Using CD45RO/CCR7/CD25/CD127/CD95/CD27, CD4+ naive, central memory, regulatory and stem cell-like memory cells were sorted. As regards this clone: As yet, its antigen is unknown.

The germline V gene has CDR1 WSHSY and CDR2 SAAADI. V lost 2 bases to trimming and J lost 0 bases, with 5 bases between them. This CDR3 is 14 amino acids long. This sequence originates from a young man with type 1 diabetes. V is TRBV10-2 and J is TRBJ1-3; no reliable D call. The sample consisted of naive CD4+ T cells from blood. CDR3 nucleotides: TGCGCCAGCAGTGAGGGCAACTCTGGAAACACCATATATTTT. It specifies CASSEGNSGNTIYF.